This TCR beta chain was documented in a study of regulatory and conventional T cells in RAG deficiency. Broader study findings: Shorter CDR3s in all patient subsets; >90% Treg-Tconv overlap in Omenn. Control T-cell subsets had markedly higher Shannon entropy and lower Simpson indices than RAG-deficient patients. Other subsets showed roughly 10-fold reductions, but Treg unique TCR beta sequences fell roughly 96-fold in these patients.

The junction had 13 bases not matched to a gene; V was cut back by 7 bases and J by 8 bases. This CDR3 contains 14 residues. Germline values: CDR1 SQVTM, CDR2 ANQGSEA. Only in-frame clones appear in the TCRdb table, and some are missing; sequencing was by immunoSEQ multiplex PCR. The sample has about 10,000 clones, about 90% seen once. The sorted regulatory T cells were CD4+, CD25-high and CD127-low, with genomic DNA sequenced. The table lists this clone with a few counts. As yet, its antigen is unknown. This same sample was also taken into another study, of regulatory T cells. That study reports: The PCR used 52 TRBV and 13 TRBJ primers. Patient repertoires had restricted TRB V-J pairs and skewed V and J usage, most in Tregs.

V and J are TRBV29-1 and TRBJ1-2; 10 bases are shared with TRBD1. The TCR sequence derives from a human donor in good health. The sample was Tregs sorted from blood. CDR3 in amino acids: CSAGQGEWTGGYTF. The CDR3 nucleotides read TGCAGCGCTGGACAGGGGGAGTGGACAGGGGGCTACACCTTC.